A selection of T cell receptor beta chains follows, all from one sample in a study of T cells in Graves' hyperthyroidism and ophthalmopathy. TCRdb re-derived calls from the multiplex PCR reads in MiXCR, one entry per CDR3 protein. The sample includes 350,000 to 400,000 distinct CDR3 sequences, 15% to 20% of them seen just once. The sequencing sample was made of blood. These receptor sequences come from a woman aged 18-29 years with Graves' hyperthyroidism. CDR3s include the opening cysteine and the closing phenylalanine or tryptophan. The order of the fields is V gene, D gene, J gene, clone size, CDR3 DNA, CDR3 protein. D genes are given only for firm matches. Only some rows state a clone size, as once, few, many or a class for expanded clones.

V gene: TRBV20-1
D gene: .
J gene: TRBJ2-2
clone size: .
CDR3 DNA: TGCAGTGCTCGGGACCCGAACACCGGGGAGCTGTTTTTT
CDR3 protein: CSARDPNTGELFF

V gene: TRBV11-2
D gene: .
J gene: TRBJ1-1
clone size: many
CDR3 DNA: TGTGCCAGCAGCTTAGGGCCGTTGGGCACTGAAGCTTTCTTT
CDR3 protein: CASSLGPLGTEAFF

V gene: TRBV25-1
D gene: .
J gene: TRBJ2-3
clone size: .
CDR3 DNA: TGTGCCAGCAGTCCCCGTGAGGGGGAAGATACGCAGTATTTT
CDR3 protein: CASSPREGEDTQYF

V gene: TRBV7-3
D gene: .
J gene: TRBJ1-1
clone size: many
CDR3 DNA: TGTGCCAGCAGCTTAGAGGCCAACACTGAAGCTTTCTTT
CDR3 protein: CASSLEANTEAFF

V gene: TRBV20-1
D gene: TRBD1
J gene: TRBJ2-7
clone size: many
CDR3 DNA: TGCAGTGCCCAAGGACAGGGGGCGCTTGAGCAGTACTTC
CDR3 protein: CSAQGQGALEQYF

V gene: TRBV6-1
D gene: TRBD1
J gene: TRBJ2-7
clone size: many
CDR3 DNA: TGTGCCAGCAGCTGGGACAGGTTCACCTACGAGCAGTACTTC
CDR3 protein: CASSWDRFTYEQYF

V gene: TRBV2
D gene: TRBD2
J gene: TRBJ2-5
clone size: many
CDR3 DNA: TGTGCCAGCAGAACAGCGGGGGACCAAGAGACCCAGTACTTC
CDR3 protein: CASRTAGDQETQYF

V gene: TRBV7-9
D gene: .
J gene: TRBJ1-2
clone size: many
CDR3 DNA: TGTGCCAGCAGCTTAGACCGCCAGACCTATGGCTACACCTTC
CDR3 protein: CASSLDRQTYGYTF

V gene: TRBV12-3/TRBV12-4
D gene: .
J gene: TRBJ1-2
clone size: many
CDR3 DNA: TGTGCCAGCACCTTAGGAGTCGCCGACTATGGCTACACCTTC
CDR3 protein: CASTLGVADYGYTF

V gene: TRBV7-9
D gene: .
J gene: TRBJ1-2
clone size: .
CDR3 DNA: TGTGCCAGCAGTGACCCGTCTAGTTCCTACACCTTC
CDR3 protein: CASSDPSSSYTF

V gene: TRBV30
D gene: TRBD1
J gene: TRBJ2-7
clone size: few
CDR3 DNA: TGTGCCTGGAGGCTACCACCCGACAGGGTGACGGCCTACGAGCAGTACTTC
CDR3 protein: CAWRLPPDRVTAYEQYF

V gene: TRBV24-1
D gene: TRBD2
J gene: TRBJ2-5
clone size: many
CDR3 DNA: TGTGCCACCAGTGACCTCTCACTAGCGGGGGGACAAGAGACCCAGTACTTC
CDR3 protein: CATSDLSLAGGQETQYF

V gene: TRBV6-1
D gene: .
J gene: TRBJ1-6
clone size: .
CDR3 DNA: TGTGCGGGAGGGGGATTTGCGTGGAATTCACCCCTCCACTTT
CDR3 protein: CAGGGFAWNSPLHF

V gene: TRBV5-5
D gene: TRBD1
J gene: TRBJ1-3
clone size: once
CDR3 DNA: TGTGCCAGCAGCGGGGACAGGGGGTCTGGAAACACCATATATTTT
CDR3 protein: CASSGDRGSGNTIYF

V gene: TRBV27
D gene: .
J gene: TRBJ1-5
clone size: .
CDR3 DNA: TGTGCCAGCAGTCTCGGTTTCGGTCAGCTCCAGCATTTT
CDR3 protein: CASSLGFGQLQHF

V gene: TRBV11-2
D gene: TRBD1
J gene: TRBJ1-3
clone size: many
CDR3 DNA: TGTGCCAGCAGCTCAGGACAGGGGGCTGAGGGAAACACCATATATTTT
CDR3 protein: CASSSGQGAEGNTIYF

V gene: TRBV24-1
D gene: .
J gene: TRBJ1-2
clone size: .
CDR3 DNA: TGTGCCACCAGTGACCCTGGACTCAAAGGATGGAATGGCTACACCTTC
CDR3 protein: CATSDPGLKGWNGYTF

V gene: TRBV12-3/TRBV12-4
D gene: .
J gene: TRBJ1-2
clone size: many
CDR3 DNA: TGTGCCAGCTCCTTCGCGGCGGTAACTCGTCGCGGCTACACCTTC
CDR3 protein: CASSFAAVTRRGYTF

V gene: TRBV6-1
D gene: TRBD1
J gene: TRBJ2-7
clone size: many
CDR3 DNA: TGTGCCAGCAGTGAATGGACAGGGTCGAACTTC
CDR3 protein: CASSEWTGSNF

V gene: TRBV6-1
D gene: .
J gene: TRBJ2-7
clone size: many
CDR3 DNA: TGTGCCAGCAGTGAAGCGTTGACCCTGGGGAAGTACGAGCAGTACTTC
CDR3 protein: CASSEALTLGKYEQYF

V gene: TRBV12-3/TRBV12-4
D gene: .
J gene: TRBJ2-5
clone size: many
CDR3 DNA: TGTGCCAGCAGCCCCGTCGGCCTGGGGGAGACCCAGTACTTC
CDR3 protein: CASSPVGLGETQYF

V gene: TRBV4-1
D gene: .
J gene: TRBJ2-5
clone size: many
CDR3 DNA: TGCGCCAGCAGCCAAGTTGTCGGGGGGCGGATGGAGACCCAGTACTTC
CDR3 protein: CASSQVVGGRMETQYF

V gene: TRBV12-3/TRBV12-4
D gene: .
J gene: TRBJ1-3
clone size: many
CDR3 DNA: TGTGCCAGCAGTTCCGGTCAGCGGCTCTACTCTGGAAACACCATATATTTT
CDR3 protein: CASSSGQRLYSGNTIYF

V gene: TRBV12-3/TRBV12-4
D gene: .
J gene: TRBJ2-7
clone size: .
CDR3 DNA: TGTGCCAGCAGTCACAAGTCCTACGAGCAGTACTTC
CDR3 protein: CASSHKSYEQYF

V gene: TRBV14
D gene: .
J gene: TRBJ2-5
clone size: many
CDR3 DNA: TGTGCCAGCAGCCAAGATCAGGCCCAAGAGACCCAGTACTTC
CDR3 protein: CASSQDQAQETQYF

V gene: TRBV3-1
D gene: .
J gene: TRBJ1-5
clone size: .
CDR3 DNA: TGTGCCAGCAGCCAAGTTCCCCGGAACCAGCCCCAGCATTTT
CDR3 protein: CASSQVPRNQPQHF

V gene: TRBV20-1
D gene: .
J gene: TRBJ2-5
clone size: many
CDR3 DNA: TGCAGCCCGTCCGTCAGGGGAGAGACCCAGTACTTC
CDR3 protein: CSPSVRGETQYF

V gene: TRBV2
D gene: .
J gene: TRBJ1-2
clone size: many
CDR3 DNA: TGTGCCAGCAGTGAAAAATCGGCCCGGTTGGGGGGCTACACCTTC
CDR3 protein: CASSEKSARLGGYTF

V gene: TRBV6-1
D gene: TRBD2
J gene: TRBJ2-7
clone size: .
CDR3 DNA: TGTGCCAGTATGACTAGCGGGGGGTTGTACGAGCAGTACTTC
CDR3 protein: CASMTSGGLYEQYF

V gene: TRBV5-1
D gene: TRBD1
J gene: TRBJ1-1
clone size: many
CDR3 DNA: TGCGCCAGCAGCTTGAAAATGAGACAGGGGGTCACTGAAGCTTTCTTT
CDR3 protein: CASSLKMRQGVTEAFF

V gene: TRBV6-5
D gene: .
J gene: TRBJ1-3
clone size: few
CDR3 DNA: TGTGCCAGCAGGGGGGGCCCTGGAAACACCATATATTTT
CDR3 protein: CASRGGPGNTIYF